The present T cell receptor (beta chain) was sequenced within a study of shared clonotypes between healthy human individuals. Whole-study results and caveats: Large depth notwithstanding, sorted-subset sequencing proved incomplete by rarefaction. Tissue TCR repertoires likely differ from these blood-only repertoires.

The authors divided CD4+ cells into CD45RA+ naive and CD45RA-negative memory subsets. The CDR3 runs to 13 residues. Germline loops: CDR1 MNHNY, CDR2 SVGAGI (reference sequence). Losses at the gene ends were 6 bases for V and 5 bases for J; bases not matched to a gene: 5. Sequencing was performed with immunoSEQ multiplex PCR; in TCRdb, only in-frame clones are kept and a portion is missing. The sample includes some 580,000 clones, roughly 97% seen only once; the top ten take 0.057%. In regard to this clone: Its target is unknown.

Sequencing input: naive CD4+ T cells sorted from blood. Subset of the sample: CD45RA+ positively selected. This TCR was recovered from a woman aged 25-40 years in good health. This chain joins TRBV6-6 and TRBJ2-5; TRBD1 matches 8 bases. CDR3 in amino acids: CASSWTGRETQYF. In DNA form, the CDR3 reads TGTGCCAGCAGCTGGACAGGGAGGGAGACCCAGTACTTC.